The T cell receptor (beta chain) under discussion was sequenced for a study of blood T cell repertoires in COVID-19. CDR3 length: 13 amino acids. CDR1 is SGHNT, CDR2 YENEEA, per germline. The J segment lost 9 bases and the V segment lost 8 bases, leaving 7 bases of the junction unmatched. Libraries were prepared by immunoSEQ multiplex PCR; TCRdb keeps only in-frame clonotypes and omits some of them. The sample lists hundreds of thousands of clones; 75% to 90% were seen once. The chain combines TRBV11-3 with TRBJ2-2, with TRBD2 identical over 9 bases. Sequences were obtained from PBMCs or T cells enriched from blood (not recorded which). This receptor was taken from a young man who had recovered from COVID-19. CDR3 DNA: TGTGCCAGCGGACTGGCGGGAGGGCGGGAGCTGTTTTTT. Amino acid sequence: CASGLAGGRELFF.